The 26 T cell receptor beta chains below come from one sample, sequenced in a study of blood T cell repertoires in COVID-19. Here immunoSEQ multiplex PCR was the method, and the copy in TCRdb shows in-frame clones only, minus some. The sample records some 180,000 clones, roughly 88% being singletons. The sample consisted of peripheral blood. Receptors were obtained from a woman aged 40 to 50 with COVID-19, enrolled during active disease.

V and J are TRBV2 and TRBJ1-2, with D possibly matching TRBD1 (6 bases). CDR1 is SNHLY, CDR2 FYNNEI, per germline. The ends were cut back, 5 bases at V and 8 bases at J, with 15 bases in the middle. The CDR3 is 13 amino acids. In DNA form, the CDR3 reads TGTGCCAGCAGTCTGAATTCAGGGGCCGGCTACACCTTC. Translated: CASSLNSGAGYTF.

The chain combines TRBV3-1 (or the pseudogene TRBV3-2) with TRBJ1-6; D not certain. The CDR3 is 14 residues long. Between the trimmed V and J ends, which lost 3 bases and 12 bases, there was a span of 15 bases. CDR1 and CDR2 from the germline V gene are LGHDT and YNNKEL (reference sequence). CDR3 loop: CASSQPGEVRPLHF. The CDR3 bases are TGTGCCAGCAGCCAGCCAGGCGAAGTCAGACCCCTCCACTTT.

Within the sample, this clone is medium-sized (0.01 to 0.1%). The chain is built from TRBV21-1 and TRBJ1-5; the tabulated D call, TRBD1, remains unverified against the DNA. TRBV21-1 is flagged as a pseudogene. CDR3 length: 15 residues. Written as DNA, the CDR3 is TGTGCCAGCAGCAAAGTCACAAGGGGGCGTCAGCCCCAGCATTTT. Translation: CASSKVTRGRQPQHF.

The V call is TRBV5-6, the J call TRBJ2-1, with 13 bases identical to TRBD2. V gave up 2 bases and J gave up 7 bases; unmatched junction bases: 3. Looked up from germline, CDR1 is SGHDT and CDR2 is YYEEEE. CDR3 size: 15 residues. CDR3 in DNA: TGTGCCAGCAGCTTTAGGACTAGCGGGGGAAATGAGCAGTTCTTC. Translated: CASSFRTSGGNEQFF.

About this clone itself: The CDR3 end shows no conserved phenylalanine or tryptophan, and so a read error is likely. No DNA is shown, since the ends of the CDR3 on it are uncertain; the CDR3 is the one TCRdb lists. The gene calls are TRBV7-9 and TRBJ2-4; the table's TRBD2 call for D was not verified on the DNA. The CDR3 contains 11 residues when both ends are counted. Germline V gene lookup returns CDR1 SEHNR and CDR2 FQNEAQ (reference sequence). The CDR3 reads CASIIAGTAYY.

The J gene is TRBJ1-2, the V gene TRBV12-3 or TRBV12-4; D may be TRBD1 (6 bases). V dropped 6 bases and J dropped 5 bases, with 13 bases sitting between them. There are 13 residues in the CDR3. The CDR3 nucleotides read TGTGCCAGCAGGCAGACAGGTTTATATGGCTACACCTTC. Translation gives CASRQTGLYGYTF.

The chain uses TRBV10-1 and TRBJ2-7; a weak D match, TRBD1 (6 bases). The germline V gene encodes CDR1 WNHNN and CDR2 SYGVQD (reference sequence). Trimming took off 0 bases at V and 0 bases at J, with 9 bases between the two ends. The CDR3 runs 15 residues. The CDR3 reads CASSESGDNSYEQYF. The CDR3 DNA sequence: TGCGCCAGCAGTGAGTCTGGGGACAACTCCTACGAGCAGTACTTC.

The rearrangement joins TRBV5-1 to TRBJ1-4, with 8 bases identical to TRBD1. The CDR3 totals 15 residues. V lost 4 bases and J lost 6; bases outside the gene matches: 8. Germline-derived CDR1 and CDR2 are SGHRS and YFSETQ. The CDR3 region is CASSPGGGGDEKLFF. The CDR3 nucleotides read TGCGCCAGCAGCCCAGGGGGCGGGGGAGATGAAAAACTGTTTTTT. Filled out from reference TRBV5-1 and TRBJ1-4, the complete variable domain reads KAGVTQTPRYLIKTRGQQVTLSCSPISGHRSVSWYQQTPGQGLQFLFEYFSETQRNKGNFPGRFSGRQFSNSRSEMNVSTLELGDSALYLCASSPGGGGDEKLFFGSGTQLSVL.

This clone has a single count. The V and J genes are TRBV4-2 and TRBJ2-1; 11 positions agree with TRBD2. Germline trimming cut 4 bases from V and 0 bases from J; bases unmatched to any gene: 14. Per the germline V gene, CDR1 is LGHNA and CDR2 is YNFKEQ. This CDR3 comprises 20 residues. The CDR3 protein is CASSPLGSGRERSSYNEQFF. The CDR3 DNA reads as TGTGCCAGCAGCCCCCTCGGTAGCGGGAGGGAAAGGAGCTCCTACAATGAGCAGTTCTTC.

This clone was detected only a few times. The gene calls are TRBV10-2 and TRBJ1-4, with D perhaps TRBD1 (5 bases). V dropped 6 bases and J dropped 16 bases, with 15 bases sitting between them. This CDR3 has 11 residues. The germline gives CDR1 WSHSY, CDR2 SAAADI. CDR3 coding DNA: TGCGCCAGCAGGCGGGACGGCCCTTCGTTTTTT. Its protein product is CASRRDGPSFF.

This clone has just a few counts. The J gene is TRBJ1-1, the V gene TRBV27; D ambiguous. The CDR3 sequence is 15 residues long. Trimming pared 5 bases from V and 10 bases from J, leaving 23 bases between. CDR1 and CDR2 from the germline V gene are MNHEY and SMNVEV (reference sequence). The CDR3 sequence is CASSATRLTLGRAFF. The CDR3 nucleotides are TGTGCCAGCAGTGCCACCAGGCTGACACTAGGGAGAGCTTTCTTT.

V and J are TRBV10-3 and TRBJ2-7; D not certain. Trimming removed 6 bases at V and 6 bases at J, with 9 bases between. This CDR3 is 11 amino acids long. Germline values: CDR1 ENHRY, CDR2 SYGVKD. In nucleotides, the CDR3 is TGTGCCATCAGCTCCGAGGTCGAGCAGTACTTC. Protein sequence: CAISSEVEQYF.

CDR3 sequence (DNA): TGTGCCAGCAGCCGTCGAGCGGGGAACTACGAGCAGTACTTC. Translation gives CASSRRAGNYEQYF. This chain joins TRBV7-2 and TRBJ2-7; TRBD2 agrees at 7 bases. Germline V CDR1 and CDR2: SGHTA, FQGNSA. This CDR3 comprises 14 residues. V shed 5 bases and J 3 bases; nucleotides not matched to a gene: 7.

V gene TRBV27 combines with J gene TRBJ2-1, with TRBD2 matching over 8 bases. Germline V gene data show CDR1 as MNHEY and CDR2 as SMNVEV (reference sequence). Germline trimming cut 2 bases from V and 2 bases from J; bases unmatched to any gene: 8. The CDR3 spans 17 residues. The CDR3 nucleotides are TGTGCCAGCAGTTTACCGGGGGCGGGAGGTCCCTACAATGAGCAGTTCTTC. Its translation is CASSLPGAGGPYNEQFF.

V is TRBV5-6 and J is TRBJ1-1; D uncertain. CDR1 is SGHDT and CDR2 is YYEEEE in the germline V gene. Trimming stripped 0 bases from V and 0 bases from J, with 6 bases between. There are 14 residues in the CDR3. The chain's CDR3 is CASSLVQLNTEAFF. CDR3 DNA sequence: TGTGCCAGCAGCTTGGTACAGTTGAACACTGAAGCTTTCTTT.

The chain is built from TRBV2 and TRBJ2-6; no clear D gene. CDR1 and CDR2 from the germline V gene are SNHLY and FYNNEI. This CDR3 contains 16 residues. V dropped 4 bases and J dropped 0 bases, with 10 bases sitting between them. CDR3 sequence (DNA): TGTGCCAGCAGTGTACAGATCCCCTCTGGGGCCAACGTCCTGACTTTC. This sequence encodes CASSVQIPSGANVLTF. Filled out from reference TRBV2 and TRBJ2-6, the complete variable domain reads EPEVTQTPSHQVTQMGQEVILRCVPISNHLYFYWYRQILGQKVEFLVSFYNNEISEKSEIFDDQFSVERPDGSNFTLKIRSTKLEDSAMYFCASSVQIPSGANVLTFGAGSRLTVL.

This clone came up once. The chain couples TRBV18 to TRBJ1-2; 8 nucleotides line up with TRBD1. The CDR3 has 13 amino acids. The J segment lost 5 bases and the V segment lost 3 bases, leaving 2 bases of the junction unmatched. The germline V gene encodes CDR1 KGHSH and CDR2 LQKENI. DNA of the CDR3: TGTGCCAGCTCACCTGACAGGGGTTATGGCTACACCTTC. Encoded protein: CASSPDRGYGYTF. Filled out from reference TRBV18 and TRBJ1-2, the complete variable domain reads NAGVMQNPRHLVRRRGQEARLRCSPMKGHSHVYWYRQLPEEGLKFMVYLQKENIIDESGMPKERFSAEFPKEGPSILRIQQVVRGDSAAYFCASSPDRGYGYTFGSGTRLTVV.

This chain links TRBV24-1 with TRBJ2-7, with 7 nucleotides matching TRBD2. Germline V lookup: CDR1 KGHDR, CDR2 SFDVKD. Trimming removed 5 bases from V and 0 bases from J; junction bases left unmatched: 6. This CDR3 comprises 15 residues. The CDR3 sequence is CATSGGAGVSYEQYF. In DNA, the CDR3 is TGTGCCACCAGTGGAGGGGCGGGAGTCTCCTACGAGCAGTACTTC.

V and J are TRBV5-6 and TRBJ1-1, with 7 bases lining up with TRBD1. Germline CDR1 reads SGHDT; CDR2 reads YYEEEE. The CDR3 length is 14 residues. V gave up 4 bases and J gave up 8 bases; unmatched junction bases: 11. The CDR3 nucleotides read TGTGCCAGCAGCAGAGGGGACAGAACTACCGAAGCTTTCTTT. Its protein product is CASSRGDRTTEAFF.

The V gene is TRBV5-4, the J gene TRBJ1-1; TRBD1 might be the D (5 bases). Trimming stripped 0 bases from V and 14 bases from J, with 11 bases between. CDR3 length: 11 amino acids. Germline V CDR1 and CDR2: SGHNT, YYREEE (reference sequence). CDR3 nucleotides: TGTGCCAGCAGCTTGGCGGGGGATAAGTTCTTT. Protein sequence: CASSLAGDKFF.

The chain has TRBV4-2 and TRBJ1-1, with D perhaps matching TRBD1 (6 bases). With 4 bases removed from V and 5 bases from J, the gap between germline ends came to 20 bases. The CDR3 consists of 16 residues. The germline CDR1 and CDR2 sequences are LGHNA and YNFKEQ. Written as DNA, the CDR3 is TGTGCCAGCAGCCCTCCTCGAGGGGGGGTGGATACTGAAGCTTTCTTT. Translating it yields CASSPPRGGVDTEAFF.

CDR3 nucleotide sequence: TGTGCCAGTTTACTAGCGGGAGGTGGGGATACGCAGTATTTT. Translating gives CASLLAGGGDTQYF. V is TRBV6-5 and J is TRBJ2-3; TRBD2 agrees at 12 bases. Losses at the gene ends were 9 bases for V and 6 bases for J; bases not matched to a gene: 7. Germline V gene lookup returns CDR1 MNHEY and CDR2 SVGAGI. This CDR3 contains 14 residues.

This clone is a singleton in its sample. The rearrangement joins TRBV5-4 to TRBJ2-7; 7 bases are a match to TRBD1. Germline V lookup: CDR1 SGHNT, CDR2 YYREEE (reference sequence). CDR3 size: 15 residues. V shed 4 bases and J 1 base; nucleotides not matched to a gene: 8. This chain's CDR3 is CASSVPQGESYEQYF. The DNA of the CDR3 is TGTGCCAGCAGCGTCCCTCAGGGGGAATCCTACGAGCAGTACTTC. The full variable domain, in which reference TRBV5-4 and TRBJ2-7 provide the parts outside the CDR3, is ETGVTQSPTHLIKTRGQQVTLRCSSQSGHNTVSWYQQALGQGPQFIFQYYREEENGRGNFPPRFSGLQFPNYSSELNVNALELDDSALYLCASSVPQGESYEQYFGPGTRLTVT.

This sequence joins TRBV4-2 and TRBJ2-7; D gene ambiguous. Trimming removed 4 bases from V and 0 bases from J, with 4 bases in between. The germline V gene encodes CDR1 LGHNA and CDR2 YNFKEQ. The CDR3 has 12 amino acids. This CDR3 is CASSPPSYEQYF. CDR3 DNA: TGTGCCAGCAGCCCTCCCTCCTACGAGCAGTACTTC.

The DNA of the CDR3 is TGTGCCAGCAGCCAAGTCCCGGGAGGGGCCGGGGAGCTGTTTTTT. The encoded protein is CASSQVPGGAGELFF. The J gene is TRBJ2-2, the V gene TRBV14, with 8 bases that match TRBD2. Germline V lookup: CDR1 SGHDN, CDR2 FVKESK. Losses at the gene ends were 1 base for V and 6 bases for J; bases not matched to a gene: 4. This CDR3 contains 15 residues.

The V and J genes are TRBV5-1 and TRBJ2-2, with D perhaps matching TRBD1 (7 bases). Trimming shortened V by 7 bases and J by 7 bases, and 20 bases separated the two germline ends. This CDR3 has 15 amino acids. The germline gives CDR1 SGHRS, CDR2 YFSETQ. CDR3 loop: CASAGQQLKSGELFF. DNA for the CDR3: TGCGCCAGCGCGGGACAGCAATTAAAAAGCGGGGAGCTGTTTTTT.